What follows are 24 T cell receptor beta chains derived from one specimen sequenced in a study of OX40 agonist ivuxolimab in advanced cancers. Sequencing used immunoSEQ multiplex PCR; TCRdb keeps in-frame clones, though not all of them. This sample has around 69,000 clones, with roughly four fifths found just once. Sequenced here: CD4+ or CD8+ T cells sorted from blood, sampled in a trial of the OX40 agonist ivuxolimab. These receptors were taken from an adult with an advanced solid tumor such as melanoma, head and neck, liver or kidney cancer.

The chain employs TRBV7-2 and TRBJ2-2; D is possibly TRBD1 (6 bases). Trimming cost V 5 bases and J 4 bases, with 14 bases left between them. CDR3 length: 15 residues. CDR1 is SGHTA, CDR2 FQGNSA, per germline. The CDR3 reads CASSQNWGPTGELFF. For the CDR3, the DNA is TGTGCCAGCAGCCAGAATTGGGGGCCCACCGGGGAGCTGTTTTTT.

The chain uses TRBV5-1 and TRBJ1-3; unclear D gene. From germline, CDR1 is SGHRS and CDR2 YFSETQ. Trimming took off 0 bases at V and 6 bases at J, with 7 bases between the two ends. The CDR3 runs 13 residues. CDR3 in amino acids: CASSLAAENTIYF. In nucleotides, the CDR3 is TGCGCCAGCAGCTTGGCCGCAGAAAACACCATATATTTT.

This chain links TRBV27 with TRBJ2-1; weak D call: TRBD2 (6 bases). CDR1 and CDR2 from the germline V gene are MNHEY and SMNVEV (reference sequence). V was trimmed by 3 bases and J by 3 bases, leaving 9 bases between them. The CDR3 extends over 14 amino acids. The CDR3 DNA follows: TGTGCCAGCAGTTTCAAGACTAGCTACAATGAGCAGTTCTTC. As protein: CASSFKTSYNEQFF.

This rearrangement joins TRBV11-2 to TRBJ2-7, with D perhaps TRBD1 (6 bases). The V gene's germline CDR1 is SGHAT and CDR2 FQNNGV. The V end lost 3 bases, the J end lost 2 bases, and 11 bases lay between the germline ends. CDR3 length: 14 amino acids. The CDR3 region is CASSLRTVAYEQYF. CDR3 DNA: TGTGCCAGCAGCTTGAGGACAGTAGCCTACGAGCAGTACTTC.

This clone was counted once. V usage is TRBV6-5 and J usage is TRBJ1-3, with D perhaps matching TRBD1 (6 bases). Germline CDR1 MNHEY, CDR2 SVGAGI. V lost 5 bases, J lost 3 bases, and 11 bases lay in between. The CDR3 loop spans 14 amino acids. The CDR3 DNA follows: TGTGCCAGCAGTACGACAGGTTTTGGAAACACCATATATTTT. Its translation: CASSTTGFGNTIYF.

The chain uses TRBV19 and TRBJ1-4; D remains ambiguous. V dropped 6 bases and J dropped 4 bases, with 18 bases sitting between them. CDR3 length: 16 amino acids. Germline loops: CDR1 LNHDA, CDR2 SQIVND (reference sequence). In DNA form, the CDR3 reads TGTGCCAGTAGCCGCGGGTCAGCCGGTCTTAATGAAAAACTGTTTTTT. Protein: CASSRGSAGLNEKLFF.

The rearrangement uses TRBV5-1 and TRBJ2-3, with TRBD1 as a possible D gene (6 bases). Germline V gives CDR1 SGHRS, CDR2 YFSETQ. This CDR3 is built from 15 residues. Trimming removed 0 bases at V and 5 bases at J, with 13 bases between. CDR3 DNA sequence: TGCGCCAGCAGCTTGGGCGTATTAGGGGGAGATACGCAGTATTTT. This encodes CASSLGVLGGDTQYF.

Remarks on this clone: At the DNA level, this CDR3 is encoded by other sequences in the same sample as well. The rearrangement uses TRBV29-1 and TRBJ2-1, with 13 nucleotides matching TRBD2. The CDR3 runs 14 residues. Germline V CDR1 and CDR2: SQVTM, ANQGSEA. J gave up 10 bases and V 4 bases, and 7 bases lay outside the gene matches. This CDR3 reads CSVATSGGAGEQFF. The DNA of the CDR3 is TGCAGCGTTGCTACTAGCGGGGGGGCGGGGGAGCAGTTCTTC.

The chain uses TRBV7-2 and TRBJ1-5, with D possibly being TRBD1 (5 bases). The CDR3 length is 14 residues. Germline loops: CDR1 SGHTA, CDR2 FQGNSA. Trimming cost V 5 bases and J 6 bases, with 14 bases left between them. CDR3 in DNA: TGTGCCAGCAGCGCTAACTCAGGGCCTCAGCCCCAGCATTTT. Protein product: CASSANSGPQPQHF.

The CDR3 nucleotides are TGTGCCAGCAGTTCTGCCGGAGGCGCTGGAAACACCATATATTTT. Its translation is CASSSAGGAGNTIYF. The rearrangement uses TRBV6-5 and TRBJ1-3; D uncertain. Germline CDR1 MNHEY, CDR2 SVGAGI. The CDR3 is 15 amino acids. The V gene lost 4 bases and the J gene lost 2 bases, with 12 bases spanning the gap.

V and J are TRBV5-1 and TRBJ2-7; D uncertain. Between the trimmed V and J ends, which lost 0 bases and 6 bases, there was a span of 10 bases. The germline V gene has CDR1 SGHRS and CDR2 YFSETQ. CDR3 size: 13 residues. CDR3 sequence: CASSLAGSREQYF. The CDR3 DNA reads TGCGCCAGCAGCTTGGCCGGCAGTCGCGAGCAGTACTTC.

With respect to this clone: The identical CDR3 is also encoded by other nucleotide sequences in the sample. This chain links TRBV11-1 with TRBJ2-5, with 9 bases that match TRBD1. CDR3 length equals 15 residues. V lost 5 bases, J lost 6 bases, and 10 bases stayed unmatched. In germline, CDR1 is SGHAT, CDR2 FQDESV (reference sequence). The CDR3 bases are TGTGCCAGCAGCGTAACAGGGGGCGAGTTGAAGACCCAGTACTTC. The encoded protein is CASSVTGGELKTQYF.

The chain links TRBV2 to TRBJ1-2, with D possibly being TRBD1 (5 bases). CDR3 length equals 14 residues. The germline V gene encodes CDR1 SNHLY and CDR2 FYNNEI. The V gene lost 3 bases and the J gene lost 2 bases, with 10 bases spanning the gap. As DNA, the CDR3 is TGTGCCAGCAGTGAGTTTGGGGCAAACTATGGCTACACCTTC. Translating it yields CASSEFGANYGYTF.

The genes are TRBV5-4 and TRBJ1-3; tentatively, D is TRBD1 (6 bases). The CDR3 is made up of 18 amino acids. The germline gives CDR1 SGHNT, CDR2 YYREEE (reference sequence). V lost 0 bases and J lost 4, with 20 bases in between. CDR3 in DNA: TGTGCCAGCAGCTTGGGGCCGATACAGGGAATCTCCGGAAACACCATATATTTT. It yields the protein CASSLGPIQGISGNTIYF.

A single count supports this clone. The chain carries TRBV9 and TRBJ1-2; D is unclear. The CDR3 spans 14 residues. Deletions cut 3 bases from V and 0 bases from J, with 9 bases between. Germline lookup yields CDR1 SGDLS and CDR2 YYNGEE. The CDR3: CASSEEVSNYGYTF. In DNA, the CDR3 is TGTGCCAGCAGCGAAGAAGTGTCTAACTATGGCTACACCTTC.

The chain links TRBV7-6 to TRBJ2-6; tentative D call: TRBD1 (6 bases). The V gene's germline CDR1 is SGHVS and CDR2 FNYEAQ. V was cut by 4 bases and J by 0 bases, with 16 bases left in between. The CDR3 extends over 18 amino acids. The CDR3 spells CASSSEGTSSSGANVLTF. Written as DNA, the CDR3 is TGTGCCAGCAGCTCCGAAGGGACAAGCTCCTCTGGGGCCAACGTCCTGACTTTC.

This clone was recorded once. V is TRBV5-1 and J is TRBJ2-5, with 8 bases identical to TRBD2. The CDR3 runs to 16 residues. Germline V gene lookup returns CDR1 SGHRS and CDR2 YFSETQ. V lost 0 bases to trimming and J lost 5 bases; unmatched junction nucleotides: 9. The CDR3 reads CASSLVASGPGETQYF. DNA for the CDR3: TGCGCCAGCAGCTTGGTAGCTAGCGGGCCGGGGGAGACCCAGTACTTC.

The V gene is TRBV19, the J gene TRBJ2-1, with a possible D match to TRBD1 (6 bases). The V end lost 3 bases, the J end lost 0 bases, and 12 bases lay between the germline ends. The CDR3 runs 16 residues. The germline CDR1 and CDR2 sequences are LNHDA and SQIVND (reference sequence). CDR3 loop: CASSITGISSYNEQFF. CDR3 DNA sequence: TGTGCCAGTAGTATTACAGGGATAAGCTCCTACAATGAGCAGTTCTTC.

This sequence joins TRBV7-2 and TRBJ2-2, with a tentative D call TRBD1 (6 bases). The germline V gene encodes CDR1 SGHTA and CDR2 FQGNSA. CDR3 length: 16 amino acids. V gave up 10 bases and J gave up 1 base, with 19 bases separating them. CDR3 coding DNA: TGTGCCAACGACCAATTGGGGGCTGAGAACACCGGGGAGCTGTTTTTT. Its protein product is CANDQLGAENTGELFF.

The V gene is TRBV12-5, the J gene TRBJ2-1; D possibly corresponds to TRBD2 (5 bases). Germline V CDR1 and CDR2: LGHNT, FRNRAP. The CDR3 runs 16 residues. V was shortened by 1 base and J by 0 bases, with 10 bases between the two germline ends. CDR3: CASGLGLPYSYNEQFF. The CDR3, as DNA: TGTGCTAGTGGTTTGGGACTACCTTACTCCTACAATGAGCAGTTCTTC.

The V and J genes are TRBV5-1 and TRBJ2-1; D is perhaps TRBD2 (5 bases). The CDR3 has 14 amino acids. Germline loops: CDR1 SGHRS, CDR2 YFSETQ. V was cut by 4 bases and J by 8 bases, with 16 bases left in between. CDR3 bases: TGCGCCAGCAGCCACAGACGGGGAGTCGATGAGCAGTTCTTC. It yields the protein CASSHRRGVDEQFF.

CDR3 sequence (DNA): TGTGCCAGCAGCAAAGCAGAGACACCGAAGAACACTGAAGCTTTCTTT. Encoded protein: CASSKAETPKNTEAFF. The chain uses TRBV21-1 and TRBJ1-1; TRBD1 is taken as the D call from the table, unchecked against the DNA. TRBV21-1 is classified as a pseudogene. The CDR3 length is 16 residues.

This chain links TRBV7-6 with TRBJ1-2; weak D call: TRBD1 (5 bases). The CDR3 has 14 residues. From germline, CDR1 is SGHVS and CDR2 FNYEAQ. Between the trimmed V and J ends, which lost 3 bases and 4 bases, there was a span of 12 bases. This CDR3 is CASSLFPGLYGYTF. DNA for the CDR3: TGTGCCAGCAGCTTGTTTCCGGGACTCTATGGCTACACCTTC.

The J gene is TRBJ2-3, the V gene TRBV7-8; no reliable D call. The CDR3 loop spans 16 amino acids. Between the trimmed V and J ends, which lost 5 bases and 0 bases, there was a span of 15 bases. CDR1 is SGHVS, CDR2 FQNEAQ, per germline. CDR3 loop: CASSRRRLTSTDTQYF. CDR3 bases: TGTGCCAGCAGCCGAAGACGGCTAACCAGCACAGATACGCAGTATTTT. The full variable domain, its missing parts supplied by reference TRBV7-8 and TRBJ2-3, is GAGVSQSPRYKVAKRGQDVALRCDPISGHVSLFWYQQALGQGPEFLTYFQNEAQLDKSGLPSDRFFAERPEGSVSTLKIQRTQQEDSAVYLCASSRRRLTSTDTQYFGPGTRLTVL.